The clone carrying this T cell receptor beta chain has ten or more counts. Its antigen remains unknown. These data originate in a study of T cells after yellow fever vaccination. The study's findings and limits: Booster sampling recovered most clones from primary vaccination (approximately 97% CD4, just over 85% CD8).

TCRdb called the 5' RACE reads again in MiXCR, with one record for every CDR3 protein. The sample records some 130,000 distinct CDR3 sequences, under 7% being singletons. Looked up from germline, CDR1 is SGHTA and CDR2 is FQGTGA. There are 14 residues in the CDR3. Trimming took 5 bases from V and 5 from J, leaving 15 bases between them. The V and J genes are TRBV7-3 and TRBJ2-5; D might be TRBD1 (5 bases). Sequenced material: CD4+ T cells sorted from PBMCs, taken 10 days after the yellow fever booster vaccination. The TCR originated in a man younger than 40 who received the YFV17D yellow fever vaccine. The CDR3 DNA reads TGTGCCAGCAGCCCAGGGTCTGGGGTGGAGACCCAGTACTTC. It yields the protein CASSPGSGVETQYF. Complete variable domain (other parts from reference TRBV7-3 and TRBJ2-5): GAGVSQTPSNKVTEKGKYVELRCDPISGHTALYWYRQSLGQGPEFLIYFQGTGAADDSGLPNDRFFAVRPEGSVSTLKIQRTERGDSAVYLCASSPGSGVETQYFGPGTRLLVL.